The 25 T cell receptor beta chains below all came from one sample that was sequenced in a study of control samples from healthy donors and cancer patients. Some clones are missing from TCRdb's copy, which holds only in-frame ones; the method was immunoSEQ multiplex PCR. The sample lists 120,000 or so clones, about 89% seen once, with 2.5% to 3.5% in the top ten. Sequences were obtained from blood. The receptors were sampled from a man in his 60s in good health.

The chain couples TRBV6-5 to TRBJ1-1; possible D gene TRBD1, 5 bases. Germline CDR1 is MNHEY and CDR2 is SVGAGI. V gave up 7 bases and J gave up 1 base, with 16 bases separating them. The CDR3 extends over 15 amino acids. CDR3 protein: CASTPPSGKNTEAFF. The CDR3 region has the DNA TGTGCCAGCACCCCACCCTCAGGGAAGAACACTGAAGCTTTCTTT.

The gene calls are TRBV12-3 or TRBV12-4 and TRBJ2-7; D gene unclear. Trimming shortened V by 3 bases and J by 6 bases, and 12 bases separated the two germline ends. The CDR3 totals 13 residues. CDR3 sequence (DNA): TGTGCCAGCAGTTTCGCCCAGATAGGCGAGCAGTACTTC. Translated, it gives CASSFAQIGEQYF.

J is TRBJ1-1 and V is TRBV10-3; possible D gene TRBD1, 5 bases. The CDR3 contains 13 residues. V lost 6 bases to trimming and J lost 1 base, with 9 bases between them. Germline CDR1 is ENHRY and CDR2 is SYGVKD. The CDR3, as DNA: TGTGCCATCAGGAGGGACCCGAACACTGAAGCTTTCTTT. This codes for CAIRRDPNTEAFF.

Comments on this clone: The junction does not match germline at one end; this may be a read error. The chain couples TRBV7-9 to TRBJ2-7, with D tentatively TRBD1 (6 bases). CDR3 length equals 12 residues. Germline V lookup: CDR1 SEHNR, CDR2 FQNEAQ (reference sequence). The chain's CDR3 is CASRSTGTSLPF. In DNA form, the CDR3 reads TGTGCCAGCAGGAGTACCGGGACATCGCTACCCTTC.

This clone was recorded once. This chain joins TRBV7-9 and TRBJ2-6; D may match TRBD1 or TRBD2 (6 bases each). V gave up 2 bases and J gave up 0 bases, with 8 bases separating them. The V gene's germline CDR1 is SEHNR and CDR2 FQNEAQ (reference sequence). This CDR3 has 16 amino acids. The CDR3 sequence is CASSLRGDSGANVLTF. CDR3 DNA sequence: TGTGCCAGCAGCTTAAGGGGGGACTCTGGGGCCAACGTCCTGACTTTC. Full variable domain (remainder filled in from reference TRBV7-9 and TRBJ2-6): DTGVSQNPRHKITKRGQNVTFRCDPISEHNRLYWYRQTLGQGPEFLTYFQNEAQLEKSRLLSDRFSAERPKGSFSTLEIQRTEQGDSAMYLCASSLRGDSGANVLTFGAGSRLTVL.

The CDR3: CASSTGTGLINSPLHF. CDR3 sequence (DNA): TGTGCCAGCAGCACAGGGACGGGACTTATTAATTCACCCCTCCACTTT. The gene calls are TRBV27 and TRBJ1-6; tentatively, D is TRBD1 (6 bases). There are 16 residues in the CDR3. The ends were cut back, 6 bases at V and 6 bases at J, with 18 bases in the middle. Germline V lookup: CDR1 MNHEY, CDR2 SMNVEV (reference sequence).

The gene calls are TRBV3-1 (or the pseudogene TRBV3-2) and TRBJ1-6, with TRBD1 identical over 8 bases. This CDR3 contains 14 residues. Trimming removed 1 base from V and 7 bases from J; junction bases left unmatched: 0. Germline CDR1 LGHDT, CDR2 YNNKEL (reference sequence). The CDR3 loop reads CASSQAGGNSPLHF. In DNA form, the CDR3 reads TGTGCCAGCAGCCAAGCAGGGGGCAATTCACCCCTCCACTTT.

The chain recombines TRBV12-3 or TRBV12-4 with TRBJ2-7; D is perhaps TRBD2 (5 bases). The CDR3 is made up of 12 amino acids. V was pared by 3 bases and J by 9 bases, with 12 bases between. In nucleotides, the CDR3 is TGTGCCAGCAGTTTCCCGGGGTCCTGGCAGTACTTC. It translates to CASSFPGSWQYF.

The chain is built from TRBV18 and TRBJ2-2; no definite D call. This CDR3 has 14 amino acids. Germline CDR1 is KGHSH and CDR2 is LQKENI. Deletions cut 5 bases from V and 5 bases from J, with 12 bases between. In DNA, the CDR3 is TGTGCCAGCTCAAGTTCTCAGAATACCGGGGAGCTGTTTTTT. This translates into CASSSSQNTGELFF.

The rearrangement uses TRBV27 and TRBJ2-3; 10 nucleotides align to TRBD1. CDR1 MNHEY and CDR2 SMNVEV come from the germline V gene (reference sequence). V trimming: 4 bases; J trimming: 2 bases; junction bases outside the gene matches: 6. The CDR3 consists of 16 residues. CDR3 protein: CASSSGTGVFTDTQYF. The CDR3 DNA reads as TGTGCCAGCAGTTCCGGGACAGGGGTCTTCACAGATACGCAGTATTTT.

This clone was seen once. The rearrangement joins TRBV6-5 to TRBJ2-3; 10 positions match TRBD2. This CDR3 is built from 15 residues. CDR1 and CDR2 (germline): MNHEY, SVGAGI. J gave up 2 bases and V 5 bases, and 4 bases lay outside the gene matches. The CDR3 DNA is TGTGCCAGCAGTCACAGCGGGGGGGTCACAGATACGCAGTATTTT. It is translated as CASSHSGGVTDTQYF.

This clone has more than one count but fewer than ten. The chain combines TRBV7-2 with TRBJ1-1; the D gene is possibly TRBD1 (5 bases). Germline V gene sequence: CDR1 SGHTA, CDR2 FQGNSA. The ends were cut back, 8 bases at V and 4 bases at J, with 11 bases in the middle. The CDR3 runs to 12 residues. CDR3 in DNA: TGTGCCAGCTCACGGGACGCCACTGAAGCTTTCTTT. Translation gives CASSRDATEAFF.

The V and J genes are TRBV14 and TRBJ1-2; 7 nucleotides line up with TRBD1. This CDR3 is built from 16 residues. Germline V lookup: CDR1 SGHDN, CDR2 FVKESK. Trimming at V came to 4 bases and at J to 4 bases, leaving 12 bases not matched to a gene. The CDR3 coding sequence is TGTGCCAGCAGCCGGGACAGAGTTAGGGCGGTCTATGGCTACACCTTC. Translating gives CASSRDRVRAVYGYTF. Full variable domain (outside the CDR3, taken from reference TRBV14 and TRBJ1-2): EAGVTQFPSHSVIEKGQTVTLRCDPISGHDNLYWYRRVMGKEIKFLLHFVKESKQDESGMPNNRFLAERTGGTYSTLKVQPAELEDSGVYFCASSRDRVRAVYGYTFGSGTRLTVV.

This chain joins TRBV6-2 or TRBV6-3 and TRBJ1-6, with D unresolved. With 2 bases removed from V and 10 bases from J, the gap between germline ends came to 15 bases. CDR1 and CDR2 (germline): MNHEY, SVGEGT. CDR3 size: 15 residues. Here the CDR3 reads CASSYERGWRSPLHF. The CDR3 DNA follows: TGTGCCAGCAGTTACGAGCGGGGATGGAGATCACCCCTCCACTTT.

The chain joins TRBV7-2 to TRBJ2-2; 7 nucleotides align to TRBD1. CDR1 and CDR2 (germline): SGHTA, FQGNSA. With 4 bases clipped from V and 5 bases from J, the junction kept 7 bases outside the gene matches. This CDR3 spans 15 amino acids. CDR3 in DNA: TGTGCCAGCAGCTCTACAGGGGCAGGTACCGGGGAGCTGTTTTTT. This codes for CASSSTGAGTGELFF.

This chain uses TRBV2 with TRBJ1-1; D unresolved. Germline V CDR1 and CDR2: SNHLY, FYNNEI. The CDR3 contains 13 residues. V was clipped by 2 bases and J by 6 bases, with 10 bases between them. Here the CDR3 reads CASSEWGSSEAFF. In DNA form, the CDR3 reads TGTGCCAGCAGTGAATGGGGAAGTTCTGAAGCTTTCTTT.

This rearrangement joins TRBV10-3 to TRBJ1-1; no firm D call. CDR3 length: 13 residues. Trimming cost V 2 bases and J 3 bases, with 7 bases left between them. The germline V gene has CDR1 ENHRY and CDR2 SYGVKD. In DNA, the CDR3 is TGTGCCATCAGTGAGGGTTTAGACACTGAAGCTTTCTTT. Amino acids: CAISEGLDTEAFF.

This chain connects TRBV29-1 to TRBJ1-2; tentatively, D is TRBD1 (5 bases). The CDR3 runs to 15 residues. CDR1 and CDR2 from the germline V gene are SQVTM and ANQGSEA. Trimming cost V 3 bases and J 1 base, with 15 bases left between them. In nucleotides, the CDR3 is TGCAGCGTTGACACAGGACGGAAAAATAACTATGGCTACACCTTC. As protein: CSVDTGRKNNYGYTF.

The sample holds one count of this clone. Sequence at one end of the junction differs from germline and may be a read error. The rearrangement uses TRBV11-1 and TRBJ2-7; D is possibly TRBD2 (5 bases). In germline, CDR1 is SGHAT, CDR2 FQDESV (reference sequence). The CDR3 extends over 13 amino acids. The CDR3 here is CASSYGDTYEQHF. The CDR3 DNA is TGTGCCAGCAGTTACGGGGATACCTACGAGCAGCACTTC.

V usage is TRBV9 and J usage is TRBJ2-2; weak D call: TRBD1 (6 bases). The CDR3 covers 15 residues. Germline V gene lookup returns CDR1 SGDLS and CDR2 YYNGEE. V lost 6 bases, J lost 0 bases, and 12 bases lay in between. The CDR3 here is CASNDRGSNTGELFF. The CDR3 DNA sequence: TGTGCCAGCAATGATAGGGGGTCGAACACCGGGGAGCTGTTTTTT.

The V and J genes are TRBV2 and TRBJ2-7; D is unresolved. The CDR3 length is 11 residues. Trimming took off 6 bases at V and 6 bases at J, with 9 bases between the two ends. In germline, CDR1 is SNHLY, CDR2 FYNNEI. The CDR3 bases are TGTGCCAGCAGCCTCCTTCGCGAGCAGTACTTC. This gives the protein CASSLLREQYF. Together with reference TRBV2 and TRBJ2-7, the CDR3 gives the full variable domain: EPEVTQTPSHQVTQMGQEVILRCVPISNHLYFYWYRQILGQKVEFLVSFYNNEISEKSEIFDDQFSVERPDGSNFTLKIRSTKLEDSAMYFCASSLLREQYFGPGTRLTVT.

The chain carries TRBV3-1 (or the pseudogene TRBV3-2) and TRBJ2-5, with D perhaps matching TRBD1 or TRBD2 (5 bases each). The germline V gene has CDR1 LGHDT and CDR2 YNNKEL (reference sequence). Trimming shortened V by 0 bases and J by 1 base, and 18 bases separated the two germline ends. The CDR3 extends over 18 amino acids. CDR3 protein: CASSQDPTGGLTQETQYF. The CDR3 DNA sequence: TGTGCCAGCAGCCAAGATCCCACAGGAGGTCTCACCCAAGAGACCCAGTACTTC.

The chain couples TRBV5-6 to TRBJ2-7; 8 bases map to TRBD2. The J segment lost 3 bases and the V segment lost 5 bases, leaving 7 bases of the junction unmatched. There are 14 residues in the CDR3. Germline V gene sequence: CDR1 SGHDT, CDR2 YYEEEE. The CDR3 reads CASSFSGNRYEQYF. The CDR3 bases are TGTGCCAGCAGTTTTAGCGGGAACCGCTACGAGCAGTACTTC.

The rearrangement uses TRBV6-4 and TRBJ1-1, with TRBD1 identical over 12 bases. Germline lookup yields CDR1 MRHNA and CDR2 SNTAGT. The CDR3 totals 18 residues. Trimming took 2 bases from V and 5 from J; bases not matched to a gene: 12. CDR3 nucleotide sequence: TGTGCCAGCAGTGACCGGGACAGGGGGCCCCCCCGGTCTACTGAAGCTTTCTTT. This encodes CASSDRDRGPPRSTEAFF.

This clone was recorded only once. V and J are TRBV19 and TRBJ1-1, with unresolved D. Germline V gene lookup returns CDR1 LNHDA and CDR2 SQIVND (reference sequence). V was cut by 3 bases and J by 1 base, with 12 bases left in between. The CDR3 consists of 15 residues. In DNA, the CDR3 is TGTGCCAGTAGTATGTTTCAGGCCCAGAACACTGAAGCTTTCTTT. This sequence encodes CASSMFQAQNTEAFF. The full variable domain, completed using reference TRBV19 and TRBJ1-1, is DGGITQSPKYLFRKEGQNVTLSCEQNLNHDAMYWYRQDPGQGLRLIYYSQIVNDFQKGDIAEGYSVSREKKESFPLTVTSAQKNPTAFYLCASSMFQAQNTEAFFGQGTRLTVV.